These T cell receptor beta chains were read from a single sample in a study of cytomegalovirus exposure and HLA in healthy donors. Some clones are missing from TCRdb's copy, which holds only in-frame ones; the method was immunoSEQ multiplex PCR. The profile covers about 120,000 clones, with around 86% appearing a single time and less than 2.5% taken by the ten largest. The sample comprised PBMCs. Receptor source: a woman aged 40 to 50 in good health and CMV-seronegative. CDR3s include the opening cysteine and the closing phenylalanine or tryptophan. The D gene is left open where the match is weak. The size of a clone is reported for some rows only, either as once, few or many, or as a class for expanded clones.

size: -
V: TRBV19
J: TRBJ2-7
D: -
DNA: TGTGCCAGTAGTATTGGCCTAGGTCAGGGCGAGCAGTACTTC
CDR3: CASSIGLGQGEQYF

size: -
V: TRBV19
J: TRBJ1-2
D: -
DNA: TGTGCCAGTAGTTCCCCGTCCTTTCTCTCCTCTATCGGCTACACCTTC
CDR3: CASSSPSFLSSIGYTF

size: -
V: TRBV30
J: TRBJ1-2
D: -
DNA: TGTGCCTGGAGTGTACTGGCAGGGGATGGCTACACCTTC
CDR3: CAWSVLAGDGYTF

size: -
V: TRBV7-9
J: TRBJ1-5
D: -
DNA: TGTGCCAGCAGCTTGGGGCTAGGACAGCCCCAGCATTTT
CDR3: CASSLGLGQPQHF

size: -
V: TRBV5-4
J: TRBJ2-3
D: TRBD2
DNA: TGTGCCAGCAGCTCAATGGGTAGCGGGAGACCCCTAATTGATACGCAGTATTTT
CDR3: CASSSMGSGRPLIDTQYF

size: -
V: TRBV9
J: TRBJ2-1
D: TRBD2
DNA: TGTGCCAGCAGCGTAGTAGCGGGAGAGTCCGGGGAGCAGTTCTTC
CDR3: CASSVVAGESGEQFF

size: few
V: TRBV19
J: TRBJ2-7
D: TRBD2
DNA: TGTGCCAGTAGTATTTGGGGGGGACGCTACGAGCAGTACTTC
CDR3: CASSIWGGRYEQYF

size: once
V: TRBV27
J: TRBJ2-3
D: -
DNA: TGTGCCAGCAGGGGTGGGGGGGGCAATACCGGCACAGATACGCAGTATTTT
CDR3: CASRGGGGNTGTDTQYF

size: -
V: TRBV4-1
J: TRBJ2-7
D: -
DNA: TGCGCCAGCAGCCAAGTCGGTTCGGCAGGGATTACCTACGAGCAGTACTTC
CDR3: CASSQVGSAGITYEQYF

size: -
V: TRBV2
J: TRBJ2-3
D: TRBD1
DNA: TGTGCCAGCAGTGACCCCTCGAGAAGACTCCCGGGACAGGGGGCGGCGGATACGCAGTATTTT
CDR3: CASSDPSRRLPGQGAADTQYF

size: -
V: TRBV4-1
J: TRBJ2-7
D: TRBD2
DNA: TGCGCCAGCAGCCAGACAGGGACTAGCGGCTCCTACGAGCAGTACTTC
CDR3: CASSQTGTSGSYEQYF

size: -
V: TRBV4-1
J: TRBJ1-6
D: TRBD1
DNA: TGCGCCAGCAGCCAAGATTCGGGACAGGGATCGCCACCCCTCCACTTT
CDR3: CASSQDSGQGSPPLHF

size: -
V: TRBV11-2
J: TRBJ2-7
D: -
DNA: TGTGCCAGCAGCCAACCGAGGAGTCCGGGGGAGCAGTACTTC
CDR3: CASSQPRSPGEQYF

size: -
V: TRBV27
J: TRBJ1-2
D: -
DNA: TGTGCCAGCGCTGCCGGGGAAAATTTGAGATACCTTGGCTACACCTTC
CDR3: CASAAGENLRYLGYTF

size: -
V: TRBV5-1
J: TRBJ2-7
D: -
DNA: TGCGCCAGCAGTGTGGGGGGGGGCCGTAGGTACGAGCAGTACTTC
CDR3: CASSVGGGRRYEQYF

size: -
V: TRBV7-9
J: TRBJ1-5
D: -
DNA: TGTGCCAGCAGCTTCGCAGGCTCCTATCAGCCCCAGCATTTT
CDR3: CASSFAGSYQPQHF

size: once
V: TRBV5-4
J: TRBJ1-2
D: TRBD1
DNA: TGTGCCAGCAGCCTAGGACAGGAACACAACTATGACTACACCTTC
CDR3: CASSLGQEHNYDYTF

size: -
V: TRBV6-4
J: TRBJ2-1
D: TRBD2
DNA: TGTGCCAGCAGTGGGACTAGCGGTTCTGAGCAGTTCTTC
CDR3: CASSGTSGSEQFF

size: -
V: TRBV27
J: TRBJ2-7
D: TRBD1
DNA: TGTGCCAGCAGTGGATCGACAGGGGGGAGGTACGAGCAGTACTTC
CDR3: CASSGSTGGRYEQYF

size: once
V: TRBV11-2
J: TRBJ2-2
D: -
DNA: TGTGCCAGCAGCTCGGACAGATGGGGCACCGGGGAGCTGTTTTTT
CDR3: CASSSDRWGTGELFF

size: once
V: TRBV6-4
J: TRBJ2-2
D: -
DNA: TGTGCCAGCAGTGACTCTTCAGGGTCGGCCGGGGAGCTGTTTTTT
CDR3: CASSDSSGSAGELFF

size: -
V: TRBV19
J: TRBJ2-1
D: TRBD2
DNA: TGTGCCAGTAGTATCAGCGGGGGAGCTCTGGATGAGCAGTTCTTC
CDR3: CASSISGGALDEQFF

size: -
V: TRBV9
J: TRBJ1-1
D: TRBD1
DNA: TGTGCCAGCAGCTCGACCGTCGGGACAGGGGGCATGCGGACTGAAGCTTTCTTT
CDR3: CASSSTVGTGGMRTEAFF

size: -
V: TRBV4-3
J: TRBJ2-7
D: -
DNA: TGCGCCAGCAGCCAAGAGTATTTGGGCGGGGTTCGACAGTACGAGCAGTACTTC
CDR3: CASSQEYLGGVRQYEQYF

size: -
V: TRBV5-6
J: TRBJ1-2
D: -
DNA: TGTGCCAGCAGCCCCGAGACAGTCCCCCGATATGGCTACACCTTC
CDR3: CASSPETVPRYGYTF

size: -
V: TRBV4-3
J: TRBJ2-3
D: TRBD2
DNA: TGCGCCAGCAGCCAAGAGGCCGCGGGGGATTCCACAGATACGCAGTATTTT
CDR3: CASSQEAAGDSTDTQYF

size: -
V: TRBV7-9
J: TRBJ2-1
D: TRBD2
DNA: TGTTCCAGCAGCTCCCCTTTAAAGCGGGGGGTGTACAATGAGCAGTTCTTC
CDR3: CSSSSPLKRGVYNEQFF

size: once
V: TRBV10-1
J: TRBJ2-7
D: -
DNA: TGCGCCAGCAGTGAGCGACAGGTTGGCGAGCAGTACTTC
CDR3: CASSERQVGEQYF

size: -
V: TRBV6-6
J: TRBJ2-7
D: -
DNA: TGTGCCAGCAGCACTCCTGGGAGTTCCGGCGAGCAGTACTTC
CDR3: CASSTPGSSGEQYF

size: -
V: TRBV6-1
J: TRBJ1-2
D: -
DNA: TGTGCCAGCAGTGGATCAGGGTTCCGTGGCTACACCTTC
CDR3: CASSGSGFRGYTF

size: -
V: TRBV9
J: TRBJ2-3
D: -
DNA: TGTGCCAGCAGCGCAGAACCGGGATCCGGCACAGATACGCAGTATTTT
CDR3: CASSAEPGSGTDTQYF

size: -
V: TRBV7-3
J: TRBJ2-3
D: TRBD2
DNA: TGTGCCAGCAGCTTAGGACTAGCGGGGCCTAGCACAGATACGCAGTATTTT
CDR3: CASSLGLAGPSTDTQYF

size: -
V: TRBV7-3
J: TRBJ1-1
D: -
DNA: TGTGCCAGCAGTAAAGACACGAACACTGAAGCTTTCTTT
CDR3: CASSKDTNTEAFF

size: -
V: TRBV7-9
J: TRBJ2-7
D: TRBD1
DNA: TGTGCCAGCAGCTCACAGACAGGGGACCTTACTTACGAGCAGTACTTC
CDR3: CASSSQTGDLTYEQYF

size: -
V: TRBV5-1
J: TRBJ2-3
D: TRBD2
DNA: TGCGCCAGCAGCTTGGTTTTAGCGGGGGTAGATACGCAGTATTTT
CDR3: CASSLVLAGVDTQYF

size: -
V: TRBV27
J: TRBJ1-1
D: -
DNA: TGTGCCAGCAGCTTCTCGGGACAAGGGAACACTGAAGCTTTCTTT
CDR3: CASSFSGQGNTEAFF

size: -
V: TRBV4-1
J: TRBJ2-1
D: -
DNA: TGCGCCAGCAGCCAAGATCGGTTAGGGGCTAACAATGAGCAGTTCTTC
CDR3: CASSQDRLGANNEQFF

size: -
V: TRBV29-1
J: TRBJ2-3
D: -
DNA: TGCAGCGCCACCGCGAGTCCCGATACGCAGTATTTT
CDR3: CSATASPDTQYF

size: -
V: TRBV13
J: TRBJ1-2
D: -
DNA: TGTGCCAGCAGCCCAAGAGCGCCGCTACTCAACTATGGCTACACCTTC
CDR3: CASSPRAPLLNYGYTF

size: -
V: TRBV19
J: TRBJ2-3
D: TRBD2
DNA: TGTGCCAGTAGTAACCCCGGGGGGGCGCGGAGGGATACGCAGTATTTT
CDR3: CASSNPGGARRDTQYF

size: -
V: TRBV5-4
J: TRBJ2-7
D: -
DNA: TGTGCCAGCAGCTTGGGCGCTTTAGCGGTCCCCTACGAGCAGTACTTC
CDR3: CASSLGALAVPYEQYF

size: -
V: TRBV7-2
J: TRBJ2-1
D: -
DNA: TGTGCCAGCAGCTTGCGTAGGGAGATACATGAGCAGTTCTTC
CDR3: CASSLRREIHEQFF

size: -
V: TRBV7-6
J: TRBJ1-2
D: TRBD1
DNA: TGTGCCAGCAGCTGGGGGGACAGGGCTAACTATGGCTACACCTTC
CDR3: CASSWGDRANYGYTF

size: once
V: TRBV7-2
J: TRBJ1-2
D: -
DNA: TGTGCCAGCACCCCACGGGAGGGAGGCAATGGCTACACCTTC
CDR3: CASTPREGGNGYTF

size: few
V: TRBV19
J: TRBJ1-3
D: -
DNA: TGTGCCAGTAGTAGCAGGGTGGAAGGAAACACCATATATTTT
CDR3: CASSSRVEGNTIYF

size: -
V: TRBV5-4
J: TRBJ2-5
D: TRBD1
DNA: TGTGCCAGCAGCTTGGGTGGACAGGGGGGTTACCAAGAGACCCAGTACTTC
CDR3: CASSLGGQGGYQETQYF

size: -
V: TRBV4-2
J: TRBJ2-3
D: TRBD2
DNA: TGTGCCAGCAGCCAATCCCCGGGGCGGGGGGGCACAGATACGCAGTATTTT
CDR3: CASSQSPGRGGTDTQYF

size: -
V: TRBV4-3
J: TRBJ2-1
D: TRBD2
DNA: TGCGCCAGCAGCCAAGAGGAACTAGCGGGAGGCCGACAGTTCTTC
CDR3: CASSQEELAGGRQFF

size: -
V: TRBV5-4
J: TRBJ2-3
D: TRBD2
DNA: TGTGCCAGCAGCTTGGAACTAGCGGGGGGGCAAGATACGCAGTATTTT
CDR3: CASSLELAGGQDTQYF

size: -
V: TRBV27
J: TRBJ2-7
D: -
DNA: TGTGCCAGCAGTAGGACACGAGACTACGAGCAGTACTTC
CDR3: CASSRTRDYEQYF

size: once
V: TRBV7-3
J: TRBJ2-1
D: TRBD2
DNA: TGTGCCAGCAGCGTTAGCGGGGACACCACCTATGAGCAGTTCTTC
CDR3: CASSVSGDTTYEQFF

size: -
V: TRBV9
J: TRBJ2-7
D: TRBD2
DNA: TGTGCCAGCAGCGCCACAGTCCTAGCGGGTACCTACGAGCAGTACTTC
CDR3: CASSATVLAGTYEQYF